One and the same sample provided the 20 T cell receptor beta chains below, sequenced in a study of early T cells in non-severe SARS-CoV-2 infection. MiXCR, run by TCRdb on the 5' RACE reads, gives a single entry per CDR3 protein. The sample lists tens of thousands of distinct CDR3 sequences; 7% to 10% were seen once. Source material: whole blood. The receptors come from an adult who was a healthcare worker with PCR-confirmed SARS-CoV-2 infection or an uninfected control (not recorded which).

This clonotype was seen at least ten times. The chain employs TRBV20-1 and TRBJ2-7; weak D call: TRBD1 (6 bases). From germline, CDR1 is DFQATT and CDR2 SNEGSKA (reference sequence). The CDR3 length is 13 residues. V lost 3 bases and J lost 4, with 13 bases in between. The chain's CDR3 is CSARSGVGYEQYF. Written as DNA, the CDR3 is TGCAGTGCTAGGTCAGGGGTCGGTTACGAGCAGTACTTC.

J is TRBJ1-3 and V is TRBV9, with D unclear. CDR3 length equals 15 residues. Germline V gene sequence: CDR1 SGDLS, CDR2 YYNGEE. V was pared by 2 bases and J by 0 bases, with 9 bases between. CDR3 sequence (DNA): TGTGCCAGCAGCGTGGACGGAATCTCTGGAAACACCATATATTTT. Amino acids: CASSVDGISGNTIYF.

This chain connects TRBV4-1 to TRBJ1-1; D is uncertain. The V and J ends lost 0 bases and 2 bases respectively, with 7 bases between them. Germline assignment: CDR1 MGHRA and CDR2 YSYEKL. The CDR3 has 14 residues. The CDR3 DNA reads TGCGCCAGCAGCCAAGATATCGGTAACACTGAAGCTTTCTTT. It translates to CASSQDIGNTEAFF.

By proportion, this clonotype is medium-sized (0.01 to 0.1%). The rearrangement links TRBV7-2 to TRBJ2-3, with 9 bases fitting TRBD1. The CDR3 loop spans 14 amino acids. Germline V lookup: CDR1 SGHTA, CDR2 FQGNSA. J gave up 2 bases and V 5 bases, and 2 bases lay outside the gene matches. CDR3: CASSQQGATDTQYF. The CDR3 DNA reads TGTGCCAGCAGCCAACAGGGGGCCACAGATACGCAGTATTTT.

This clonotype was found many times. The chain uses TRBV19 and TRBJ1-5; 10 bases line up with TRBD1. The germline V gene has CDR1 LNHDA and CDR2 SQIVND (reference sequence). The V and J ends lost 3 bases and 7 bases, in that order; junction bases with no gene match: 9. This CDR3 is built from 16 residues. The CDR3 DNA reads TGTGCCAGTAGTATGGACAGGGGGAGAGTGGGCCAGCCCCAGCATTTT. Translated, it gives CASSMDRGRVGQPQHF.

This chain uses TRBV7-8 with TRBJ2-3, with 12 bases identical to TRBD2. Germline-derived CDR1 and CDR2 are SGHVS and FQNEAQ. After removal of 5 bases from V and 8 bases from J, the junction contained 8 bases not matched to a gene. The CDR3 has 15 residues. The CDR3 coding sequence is TGTGCCAGCAGCGCCACTAGCGGGGGGCAAGGTACGCAGTATTTT. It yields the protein CASSATSGGQGTQYF.

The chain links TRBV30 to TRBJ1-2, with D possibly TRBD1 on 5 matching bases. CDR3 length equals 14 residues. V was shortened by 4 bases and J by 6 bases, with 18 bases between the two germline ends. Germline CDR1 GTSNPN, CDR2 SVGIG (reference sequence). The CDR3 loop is CAWKWGREGNGYTF. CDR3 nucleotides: TGTGCCTGGAAGTGGGGGAGAGAGGGAAATGGCTACACCTTC. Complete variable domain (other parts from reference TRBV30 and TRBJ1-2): SQTIHQWPATLVQPVGSPLSLECTVEGTSNPNLYWYRQAAGRGLQLLFYSVGIGQISSEVPQNLSASRPQDRQFILSSKKLLLSDSGFYLCAWKWGREGNGYTFGSGTRLTVV.

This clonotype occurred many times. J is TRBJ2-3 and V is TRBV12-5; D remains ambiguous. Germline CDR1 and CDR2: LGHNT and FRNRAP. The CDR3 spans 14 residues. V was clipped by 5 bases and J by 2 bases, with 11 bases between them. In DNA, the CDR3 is TGTGCTAGTGGTCACGGCTCTCCCACAGATACGCAGTATTTT. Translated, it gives CASGHGSPTDTQYF.

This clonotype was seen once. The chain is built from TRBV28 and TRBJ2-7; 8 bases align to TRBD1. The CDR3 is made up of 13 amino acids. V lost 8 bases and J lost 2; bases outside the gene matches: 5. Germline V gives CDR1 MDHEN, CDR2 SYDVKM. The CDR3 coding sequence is TGTGCCAGCGTACAGGGGGGAACCTACGAGCAGTACTTC. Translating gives CASVQGGTYEQYF. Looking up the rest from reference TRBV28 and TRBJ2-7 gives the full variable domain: DVKVTQSSRYLVKRTGEKVFLECVQDMDHENMFWYRQDPGLGLRLIYFSYDVKMKEKGDIPEGYSVSREKKERFSLILESASTNQTSMYLCASVQGGTYEQYFGPGTRLTVT.

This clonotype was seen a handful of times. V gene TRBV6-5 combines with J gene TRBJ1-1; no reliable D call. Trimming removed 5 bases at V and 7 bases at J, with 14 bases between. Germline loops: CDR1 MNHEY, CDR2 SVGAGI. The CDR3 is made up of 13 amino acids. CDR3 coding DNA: TGTGCCAGCAGTCGGACGGTTCATCATGAAGCTTTCTTT. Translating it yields CASSRTVHHEAFF.

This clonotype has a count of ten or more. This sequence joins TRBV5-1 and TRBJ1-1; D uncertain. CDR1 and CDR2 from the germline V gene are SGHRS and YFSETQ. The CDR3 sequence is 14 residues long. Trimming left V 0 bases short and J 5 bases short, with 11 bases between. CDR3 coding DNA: TGCGCCAGCAGCTTGGGGGATGTGTCGACTGAAGCTTTCTTT. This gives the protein CASSLGDVSTEAFF.

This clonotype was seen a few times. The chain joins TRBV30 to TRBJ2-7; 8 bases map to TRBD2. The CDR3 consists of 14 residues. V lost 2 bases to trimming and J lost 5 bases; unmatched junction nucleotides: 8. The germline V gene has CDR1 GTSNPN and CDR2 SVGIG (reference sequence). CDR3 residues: CAWSRLAGRNEQYF. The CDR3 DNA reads TGTGCCTGGAGTAGATTAGCGGGGAGAAACGAGCAGTACTTC.

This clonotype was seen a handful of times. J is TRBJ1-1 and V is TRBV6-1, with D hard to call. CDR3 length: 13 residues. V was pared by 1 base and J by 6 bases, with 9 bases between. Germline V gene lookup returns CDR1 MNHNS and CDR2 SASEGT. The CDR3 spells CASSEVGRSEAFF. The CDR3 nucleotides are TGTGCCAGCAGTGAAGTGGGGAGGTCTGAAGCTTTCTTT.

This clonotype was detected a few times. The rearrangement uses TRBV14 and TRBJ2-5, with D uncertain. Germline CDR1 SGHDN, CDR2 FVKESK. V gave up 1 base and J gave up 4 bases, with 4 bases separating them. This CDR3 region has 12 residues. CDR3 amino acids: CASSQAGETQYF. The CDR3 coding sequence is TGTGCCAGCAGCCAAGCTGGAGAGACCCAGTACTTC.

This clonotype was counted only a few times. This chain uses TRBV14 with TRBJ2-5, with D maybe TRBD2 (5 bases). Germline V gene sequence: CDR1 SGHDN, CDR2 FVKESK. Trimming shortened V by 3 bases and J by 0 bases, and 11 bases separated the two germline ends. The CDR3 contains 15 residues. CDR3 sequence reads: CASSQRAAYQETQYF. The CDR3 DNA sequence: TGTGCCAGCAGCCAGAGGGCGGCGTACCAAGAGACCCAGTACTTC.

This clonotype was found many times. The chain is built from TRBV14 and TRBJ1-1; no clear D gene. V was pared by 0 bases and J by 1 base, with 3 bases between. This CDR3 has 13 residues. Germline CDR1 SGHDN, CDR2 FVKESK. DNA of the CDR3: TGTGCCAGCAGCCAAGACAGGAACACTGAAGCTTTCTTT. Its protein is CASSQDRNTEAFF. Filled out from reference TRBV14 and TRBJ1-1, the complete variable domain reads EAGVTQFPSHSVIEKGQTVTLRCDPISGHDNLYWYRRVMGKEIKFLLHFVKESKQDESGMPNNRFLAERTGGTYSTLKVQPAELEDSGVYFCASSQDRNTEAFFGQGTRLTVV.

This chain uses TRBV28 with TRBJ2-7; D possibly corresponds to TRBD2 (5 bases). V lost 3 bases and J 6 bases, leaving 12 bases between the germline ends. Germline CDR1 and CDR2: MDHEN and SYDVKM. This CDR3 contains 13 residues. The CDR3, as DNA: TGTGCCAGCAGTTTTACGGGGATGGGCGAGCAGTACTTC. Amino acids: CASSFTGMGEQYF.

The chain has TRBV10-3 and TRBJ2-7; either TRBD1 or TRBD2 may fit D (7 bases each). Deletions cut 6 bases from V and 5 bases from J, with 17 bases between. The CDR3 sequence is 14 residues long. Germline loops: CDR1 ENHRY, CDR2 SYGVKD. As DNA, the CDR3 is TGTGCCATCAGGAGCGGGACAGATAGCCACGAGCAGTACTTC. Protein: CAIRSGTDSHEQYF.

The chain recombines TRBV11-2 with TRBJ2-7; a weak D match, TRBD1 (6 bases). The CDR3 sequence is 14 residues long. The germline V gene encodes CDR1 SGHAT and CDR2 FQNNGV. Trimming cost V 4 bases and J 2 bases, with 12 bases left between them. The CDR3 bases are TGTGCCAGCAGCTATGTAGGGGGAACCTACGAGCAGTACTTC. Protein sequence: CASSYVGGTYEQYF.

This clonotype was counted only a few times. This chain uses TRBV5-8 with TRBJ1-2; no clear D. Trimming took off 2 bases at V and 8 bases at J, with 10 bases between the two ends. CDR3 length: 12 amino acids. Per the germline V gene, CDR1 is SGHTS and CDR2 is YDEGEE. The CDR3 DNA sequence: TGTGCCAGCAGCTTCCGGGCAGGCGGCTACACCTTC. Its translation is CASSFRAGGYTF.